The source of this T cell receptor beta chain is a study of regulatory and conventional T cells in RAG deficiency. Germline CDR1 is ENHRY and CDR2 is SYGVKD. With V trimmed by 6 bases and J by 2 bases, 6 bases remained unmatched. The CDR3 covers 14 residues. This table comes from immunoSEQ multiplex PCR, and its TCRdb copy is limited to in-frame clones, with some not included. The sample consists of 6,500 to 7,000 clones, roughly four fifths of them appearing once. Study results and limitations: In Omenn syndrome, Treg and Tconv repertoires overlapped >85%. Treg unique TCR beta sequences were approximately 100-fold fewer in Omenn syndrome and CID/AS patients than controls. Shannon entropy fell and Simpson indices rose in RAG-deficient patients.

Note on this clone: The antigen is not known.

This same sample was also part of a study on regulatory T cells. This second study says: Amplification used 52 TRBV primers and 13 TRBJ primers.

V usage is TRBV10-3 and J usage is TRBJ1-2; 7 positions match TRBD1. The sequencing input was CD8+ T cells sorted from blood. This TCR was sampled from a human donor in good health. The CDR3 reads CAISTGDINYGYTF. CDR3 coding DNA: TGTGCCATCAGCACAGGGGACATCAACTATGGCTACACCTTC.